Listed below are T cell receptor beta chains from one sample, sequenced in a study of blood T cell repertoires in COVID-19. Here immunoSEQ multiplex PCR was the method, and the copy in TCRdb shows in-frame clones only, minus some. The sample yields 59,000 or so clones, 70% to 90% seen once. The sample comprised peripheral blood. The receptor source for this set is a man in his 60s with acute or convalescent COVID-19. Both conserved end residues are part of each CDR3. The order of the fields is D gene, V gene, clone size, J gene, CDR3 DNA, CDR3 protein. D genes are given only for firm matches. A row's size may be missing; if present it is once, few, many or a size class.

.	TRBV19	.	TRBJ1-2	TGTGCCAGTAGTCAGGAAACGAGCTATGGCTACACCTTC	CASSQETSYGYTF
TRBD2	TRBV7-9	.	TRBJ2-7	TGTGCCAGCAGCACTAGCGGGGGACTCGATTACGAGCAGTACTTC	CASSTSGGLDYEQYF
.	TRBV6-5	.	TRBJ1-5	TGTGCCAGCAGTTACTCGGGCCCCGGCACCAATCAGCCCCAGCATTTT	CASSYSGPGTNQPQHF
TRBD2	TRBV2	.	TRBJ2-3	TGTGCCAGCAATCGCGGGGGGGCGGGGACAGATACGCAGTATTTT	CASNRGGAGTDTQYF
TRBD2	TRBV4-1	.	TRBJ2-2	TGCGCCAGCAGCCAGGCTAGCGGGGGGGCCAACACCGGGGAGCTGTTTTTT	CASSQASGGANTGELFF
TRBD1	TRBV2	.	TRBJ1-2	TGTGCCAGCACCCGAGACAGGGGGCTTGGCTACACCTTC	CASTRDRGLGYTF
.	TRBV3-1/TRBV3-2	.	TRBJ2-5	TGTGCCACCCAAGGGAGAAGTTTCGCCCAGTACTTC	CATQGRSFAQYF
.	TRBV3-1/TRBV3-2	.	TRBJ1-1	TGTGCCAGCAGCCAAGAGGGGGGGGCGCCAGCTTTCTTT	CASSQEGGAPAFF
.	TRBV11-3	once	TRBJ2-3	TGTGCCAGCAGCTTCGGGGGAATAACGAGTATGGATACGCAGTATTTT	CASSFGGITSMDTQYF
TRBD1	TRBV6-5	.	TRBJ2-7	TGTGCCAGCAGTTACTCCACAGGGGGCAACTACGAGCAGTACTTC	CASSYSTGGNYEQYF
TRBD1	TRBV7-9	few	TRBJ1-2	TGTGCCAGCAGCAGCATGGACAGGGGCAACTATGGCTACACCTTC	CASSSMDRGNYGYTF
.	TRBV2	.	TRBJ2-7	TGTGCCAGCAGTGACCCTCGGTACGAGCAGTACTTC	CASSDPRYEQYF
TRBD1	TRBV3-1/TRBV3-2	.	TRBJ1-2	TGTGCCAGCAGTCCACCGGACAGGGGGCGTTATGGCTACACCTTC	CASSPPDRGRYGYTF
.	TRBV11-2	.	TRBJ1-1	TGTGCCAGCAGCTTAACCGCTATGAACACTGAAGCTTTCTTT	CASSLTAMNTEAFF
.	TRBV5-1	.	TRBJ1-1	TGCGCCAGCAGCAATCTATTGAGGACAGTAGGCACTGAAGCTTTCTTT	CASSNLLRTVGTEAFF
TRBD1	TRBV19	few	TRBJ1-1	TGTGCCAGTAGTATAACCCTAGGGAGACAGGGCAGGATCACTGAAGCTTTCTTT	CASSITLGRQGRITEAFF
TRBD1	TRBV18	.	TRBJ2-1	TGTGCCAGCTCCCCCCGGACAGGGGGCAACAATGAGCAGTTCTTC	CASSPRTGGNNEQFF
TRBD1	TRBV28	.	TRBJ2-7	TGTGCCAGCAGTTTTTGGACAGGCACCGCGCGCTACGAGCAGTACTTC	CASSFWTGTARYEQYF
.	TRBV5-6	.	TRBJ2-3	TGTGCCAGCAGCTCCAGGGGCACAGATACGCAGTATTTT	CASSSRGTDTQYF
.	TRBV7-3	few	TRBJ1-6	TGTGCCAGCAGCCTGATGGCAGGTCAAAATTCACCCCTCCACTTT	CASSLMAGQNSPLHF
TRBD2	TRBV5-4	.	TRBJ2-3	TGTGCCAGCACCCCGGGAGGGGGGCAAACAGATACGCAGTATTTT	CASTPGGGQTDTQYF
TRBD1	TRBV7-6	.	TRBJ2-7	TGTGCCAGCAGCTCGGGACAGGTAAACGAGCAGTACTTC	CASSSGQVNEQYF
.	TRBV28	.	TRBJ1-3	TGTGCCAGCAGTTTACCAGGCAGCTCTGGAAACACCATATATTTT	CASSLPGSSGNTIYF
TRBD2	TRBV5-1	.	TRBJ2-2	TGCGCCAGCGGGACTAGCGGGGCGCCTGCGGAGCTGTTTTTT	CASGTSGAPAELFF
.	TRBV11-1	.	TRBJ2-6	TGTGCCAGCAGCCCCCAGTCTGGGGCCAACGTCCTGACTTTC	CASSPQSGANVLTF
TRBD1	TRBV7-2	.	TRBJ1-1	TGTGCCAGCAGCCTTAGGGACAGGGGGAGAACTGAAGCTTTCTTT	CASSLRDRGRTEAFF
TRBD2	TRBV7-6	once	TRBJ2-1	TGTGCCAGCAGCTTAGCGGGAGGCGGGGGGGCCCCCAATGAGCAGTTCTTC	CASSLAGGGGAPNEQFF
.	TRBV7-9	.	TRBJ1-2	TGTGCCAGCAGCTTAGCGCTAGGGCAGGAGGATGGCTACACCTTC	CASSLALGQEDGYTF
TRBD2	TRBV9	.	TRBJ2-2	TGTGCCAGCGGGCGGGGGGTTGACACCGGGGAGCTGTTTTTT	CASGRGVDTGELFF
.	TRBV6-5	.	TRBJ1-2	TGTGCCAGCAATCTGGCCGACTATGGCTACACCTTC	CASNLADYGYTF
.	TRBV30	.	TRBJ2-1	TGTGCCTGGACTGGACAGAAAGGATACAATGAGCAGTTCTTC	CAWTGQKGYNEQFF
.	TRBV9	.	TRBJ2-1	TGTGCCAGCAGCGTAGCGACATACAATGAGCAGTTCTTC	CASSVATYNEQFF
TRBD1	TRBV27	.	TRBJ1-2	TGTGCCAGCAGTCCCGACAGGGGGCCCTCCTATGGCTACACCTTC	CASSPDRGPSYGYTF
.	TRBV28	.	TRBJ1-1	TGTGCCAGCACCGCCCAAAGCGGGGTGGACACTGAAGCTTTCTTT	CASTAQSGVDTEAFF
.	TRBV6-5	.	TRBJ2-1	TGTGCCAGCCTTCCCTCTAGCGAGGGGTACAATGAGCAGTTCTTC	CASLPSSEGYNEQFF
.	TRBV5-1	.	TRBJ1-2	TGCGCCAGCAGCCTAGGCGGGAGTTATGGCTACACCTTC	CASSLGGSYGYTF
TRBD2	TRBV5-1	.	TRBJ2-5	TGCGCCAGCAGCTTGGGATCGACTAGCGGCCAAGAGACCCAGTACTTC	CASSLGSTSGQETQYF
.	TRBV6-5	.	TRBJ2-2	TGTGCCAGCAGTTACTTCGGGGGGCCGGGCACCGGGGAGCTGTTTTTT	CASSYFGGPGTGELFF
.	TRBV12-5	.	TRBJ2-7	TGTGCTAGTGCGACACAAGGGGTTAACGAGCAGTACTTC	CASATQGVNEQYF
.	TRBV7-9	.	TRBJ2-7	TGTGCCAGCAGTTGGGGCAGGGGCGAGCAGTACTTC	CASSWGRGEQYF
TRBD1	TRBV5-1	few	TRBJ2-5	TGCGCCAGCAGCTTGGGACAGGGCACTAGGAAGTACTTC	CASSLGQGTRKYF
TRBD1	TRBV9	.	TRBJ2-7	TGTGCCAGCAGCCGTTCTACAGGGGCCTACGAGCAGTACTTC	CASSRSTGAYEQYF
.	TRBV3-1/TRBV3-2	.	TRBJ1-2	TGTGCCAGCAGCCAAGAGTTAGCGGGGGAGAATGGCTACACCTTC	CASSQELAGENGYTF
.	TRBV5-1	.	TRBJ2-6	TGCGCCAGCAGCCCGGGCTTGACAGTGATCTCTGGGGCCAACGTCCTGACTTTC	CASSPGLTVISGANVLTF
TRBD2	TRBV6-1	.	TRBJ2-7	TGTGCCAGCAGTGAAGCCGGTAGCGGGGGACCTAGGGTGAAGCAGTACTTC	CASSEAGSGGPRVKQYF
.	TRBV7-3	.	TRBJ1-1	TGTGCCAGCAGCTTAAGTCCCGGGGGGAACACTGAAGCTTTCTTT	CASSLSPGGNTEAFF
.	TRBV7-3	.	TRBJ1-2	TGTGCCAGCAGCTTAACGGGGAGAGGCTATGGCTACACCTTC	CASSLTGRGYGYTF
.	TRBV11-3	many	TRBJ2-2	TGTGCCAGCAGCTTAGATTCCAGGGAAATTTGGACCGGGGAGCTGTTTTTT	CASSLDSREIWTGELFF
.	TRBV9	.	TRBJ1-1	TGTGCCAGCAGCGCATTTTGGGGAGGGACTGAAGCTTTCTTT	CASSAFWGGTEAFF
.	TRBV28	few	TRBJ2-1	TGTGCCAGCAGTTTAAGTCAAGTCAGACAGTTCTTC	CASSLSQVRQFF
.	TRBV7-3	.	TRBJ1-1	TGTGCCAGCAGCTTAGGCGCTGTCGGGAAGCCCAACACTGAAGCTTTCTTT	CASSLGAVGKPNTEAFF
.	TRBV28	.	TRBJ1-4	TGTGCCAGCAGTCGCGACATAGTTGAAAAACTGTTTTTT	CASSRDIVEKLFF
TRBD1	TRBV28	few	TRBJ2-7	TGTGCCAGCCAGGACAGGGGGCTCTACGAGCAGTACTTC	CASQDRGLYEQYF